The clone carrying this T cell receptor beta chain was detected once. Its antigen is currently unknown. J was trimmed by 4 bases and V by 7 bases; bases with no gene match: 9. The CDR3 is made up of 14 amino acids. CDR1 is LNHDA, CDR2 SQIVND, per germline (reference sequence). This record belongs to a study of cytomegalovirus exposure and HLA in healthy donors. Findings and caveats of the study: In a later analysis, a missense DCLRE1C variant was linked to TCR beta V- and J-gene trimming.

Researchers ran the PCR with 60 Vbeta and 13 Jbeta primers. Assay used: immunoSEQ multiplex PCR; TCRdb lists only in-frame clones, some missing. The sample has some 150,000 clones, about 86% seen once; the top ten hold under 4.5%. The chain carries TRBV19 and TRBJ2-5; 7 positions match TRBD2. The TCR originated in a man aged 35 to 55 in good health and CMV-seropositive. Sample: PBMCs. The CDR3 DNA is TGTGCCAGTATGGGGGGAGGGGTTGGAGAGACCCAGTACTTC. Translating it yields CASMGGGVGETQYF.